This TCR beta chain emerged from a study of Graves' ophthalmopathy and Graves' hyperthyroidism. Study conclusions and caveats: A model built from 13 signatures distinguished ophthalmopathy from stable hyperthyroidism with approximately 90% sensitivity and 70% to 84% specificity.

This clonotype was counted at least ten times. The antigen is undetermined. Amplification targeted the TCR beta CDR3 regions, with RNA transcripts as the source material. A first-round RT-PCR used HTBI primers, followed by a second-round multiplex PCR. TCRdb independently ran MiXCR on the multiplex PCR reads; one entry per CDR3 protein. This sample has roughly 400,000 distinct CDR3 sequences, with 15% to 17% found just once. The CDR3 extends over 12 amino acids. V dropped 1 base and J dropped 9 bases, with 10 bases sitting between them. What was sequenced was peripheral blood. This chain uses TRBV12-3 or TRBV12-4 with TRBJ2-7, with D tentatively TRBD2 (6 bases). The receptor was isolated from a woman aged 18-29 years with stable Graves' hyperthyroidism. In DNA form, the CDR3 reads TGTGCCAGCAGTTTAGGTGGAGGGGTGCAGTACTTC. The encoded protein is CASSLGGGVQYF.